This note documents a single T cell receptor beta chain sequence. This clone was detected once. The target of this receptor is not known. Base qualities were left out, and no much larger clone turns up one base away. Genomic DNA was the input for TRB sequencing, which was run either with the immunoSEQ assay at survey resolution or with the hsTCRB kit. The study's own analysis went as follows. The immunoSEQ software handled the initial read processing, while the LymphoSeq R package was used for the repertoire analyses. Clonality was calculated as 1 minus normalized Shannon entropy, and the Gini coefficient was also calculated for each TRB dataset. Phenotypes of unsorted samples were inferred by mapping TRB sequences from sorted subsets of the recipient or donor onto unsorted samples of the same recipient. As stored in TCRdb, this immuneACCESS dataset retains in-frame rearrangements with V and J assigned. A fraction of the clones does not appear; measured against another copy, unresolved V genes explain less than half of the discrepancy, and the remainder lacks a known reason. V and J calls and clone size are those listed in that table; D and trimming were worked out from the DNA. Present in this sample are roughly 16,000 clones, around 85% of which were seen just once. Of the sample, approximately 30% falls within the top ten clones.

Including the terminal cysteine and phenylalanine, the CDR3 comprises 15 residues. Here the CDR3 DNA is all that survives: 45 bases in frame from base 1. V sheds 3 bases and J sheds 3 bases, leaving 11 bases between their ends. From a lookup of the germline V gene, CDR1 and CDR2 are MNHNS and SASEGT. The entry originates in a study of T cells after posttransplantation cyclophosphamide (dated by TCRdb to the mid-2010s). As for the study more broadly: Using TRB sequencing, the study followed how the T cell repertoire reconstituted after myeloablative bone marrow transplantation in which posttransplantation cyclophosphamide served as GVHD prophylaxis. In 3 patients, up to about 3 additional blood samples taken between 2 and 5.2 years after transplant also underwent TRB sequencing, as did pretransplant blood from a handful of patients. Blood from every one of the 30 to 35 PTCy patients who had 1-year posttransplant specimens underwent TRB sequencing. Public TRB sequences were queried against a database of over 3,600 sequences associated with responses to pathogens, tumor antigens, self-antigens and alloantigens. Because TRA and TRB clonality correlated tightly in roughly nine samples, later TCR analyses were limited to TRB. Samples from around 40 PTCy-treated patients and under 20 related bone marrow donors of those patients were subjected to antigen receptor sequencing. Points the paper makes about the study in general: The TRB repertoires of T cells infiltrating skin or GI tract showed only limited overlap with the TRB repertoires of T cells in blood. Donor-recipient similarity was low at 1-2 months but rose over the first year, and later blood repertoires were often dominated by donor CD8+ memory clones. Across the 35 to 55 patients, TRB clonality was highly associated with recipient CMV seropositivity and CMV reactivation, and diversity with PTCy was similar to that in the CNI/methotrexate controls.

The control cohort was approximately eleven patients given myeloablative marrow transplants with methotrexate plus a calcineurin inhibitor, sampled 1 year after transplant. Peripheral blood and bone marrow mononuclear cells were isolated by Ficoll-Hypaque density centrifugation and were cryopreserved. The sample in question was PBMCs, obtained after allogeneic stem cell transplant with calcineurin inhibitor and methotrexate. The chain was built from TRBV6-1 and TRBJ2-2; TRBD1 is possibly the D segment (6 matching bases). The source is a female patient between 18 and 35 years old who received an allogeneic stem cell transplant from an unrelated donor, was CMV-positive, and had acute and chronic GVHD. Some T cells may be donor cells from the graft after a transplant. CDR3 sequence: CASSDVAGDTGELFF. The base sequence is TGTGCCAGCAGTGATGTAGCAGGGGACACCGGGGAGCTGTTTTTT.